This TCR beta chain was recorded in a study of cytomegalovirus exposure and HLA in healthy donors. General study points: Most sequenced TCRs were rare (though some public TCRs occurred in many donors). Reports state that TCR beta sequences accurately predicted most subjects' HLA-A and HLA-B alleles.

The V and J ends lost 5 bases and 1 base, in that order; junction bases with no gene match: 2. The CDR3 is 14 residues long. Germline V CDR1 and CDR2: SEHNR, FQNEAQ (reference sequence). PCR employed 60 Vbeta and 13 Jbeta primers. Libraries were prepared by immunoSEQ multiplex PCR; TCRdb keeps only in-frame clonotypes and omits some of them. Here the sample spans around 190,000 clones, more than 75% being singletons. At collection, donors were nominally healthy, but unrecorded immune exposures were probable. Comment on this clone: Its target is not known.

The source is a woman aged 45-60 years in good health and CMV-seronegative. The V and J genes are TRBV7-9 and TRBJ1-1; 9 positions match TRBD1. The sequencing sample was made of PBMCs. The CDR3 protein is CASSQTGGNTEAFF. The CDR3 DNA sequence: TGTGCCAGCAGCCAGACAGGGGGGAACACTGAAGCTTTCTTT.